This T cell receptor (beta chain) derives from a study of CD8+ T cells in alopecia areata. The germline gives CDR1 SGHDT, CDR2 YYEEEE. The CDR3 length is 15 residues. V lost 0 bases to trimming and J lost 5 bases, with 14 bases between them. The table lists this clone with a few counts. Sequencing relied on a cDNA template that was reverse transcribed from extracted RNA. The method was immunoSEQ multiplex PCR; TCRdb's version includes in-frame clones alone and lacks a portion of them. In the table there are about 150,000 clones, roughly 50% of which are singletons. The origin of this receptor is a human donor with alopecia areata. The sequenced sample was CD4+ T cells sorted from blood. V gene TRBV5-6 combines with J gene TRBJ2-5, with D maybe TRBD2 (6 bases). The CDR3 coding sequence is TGTGCCAGCAGCTTGGTAGGAGGGGTCGGGGAGACCCAGTACTTC. Translated: CASSLVGGVGETQYF.